The 29 T cell receptor beta chains below were found in one sample sequenced in a study of OX40 agonist ivuxolimab in advanced cancers. Library generation was performed with the immunoSEQ multiplex PCR assay. Sourced from immuneACCESS, this table was stored by TCRdb with only in-frame sequences that have V and J called. A share of the clones is absent; for the studies checked, an unresolved V gene accounts for under half, and the remainder has no known explanation. Across this sample there are 35,000 to 45,000 clones, with around 84% seen only once. The ten largest clones add up to roughly 22% of the sample. Sequences were derived from CD4+ or CD8+ T cells sorted from blood, sampled in a trial of the OX40 agonist ivuxolimab. The receptors were gathered from an adult with an advanced solid tumor such as melanoma, head and neck, liver or kidney cancer.

CDR3 coding DNA: TGTGCCAGTAAGGCCAGGGCCTTGAACACTGAAGCTTTCTTT. Translation gives CASKARALNTEAFF. The V gene is TRBV19, the J gene TRBJ1-1, with D possibly matching TRBD1 (5 bases). V lost 7 bases, J lost 0 bases, and 12 bases lay in between. CDR1 LNHDA and CDR2 SQIVND come from the germline V gene (reference sequence). This CDR3 has 14 residues. The whole variable domain, filled in from reference TRBV19 and TRBJ1-1, reads DGGITQSPKYLFRKEGQNVTLSCEQNLNHDAMYWYRQDPGQGLRLIYYSQIVNDFQKGDIAEGYSVSREKKESFPLTVTSAQKNPTAFYLCASKARALNTEAFFGQGTRLTVV.

The chain couples TRBV4-1 to TRBJ1-2; possibly TRBD1 for D (5 bases). Trimming took off 0 bases at V and 6 bases at J, with 14 bases between the two ends. The germline V gene has CDR1 MGHRA and CDR2 YSYEKL. The CDR3 loop spans 15 amino acids. The CDR3 sequence: CASSQEGREGDGYTF. CDR3 sequence (DNA): TGCGCCAGCAGCCAAGAGGGCAGGGAGGGAGATGGCTACACCTTC.

This clone has just a few counts. The chain has TRBV6-1 and TRBJ1-4; D gene ambiguous. The CDR3 runs to 16 residues. In germline, CDR1 is MNHNS, CDR2 SASEGT. V shed 2 bases and J shed 8 bases, with 18 bases lying between them. This chain's CDR3 is CASSEPGRGKKEKLFF. The CDR3 DNA reads as TGTGCCAGCAGTGAACCCGGACGGGGAAAGAAGGAAAAACTGTTTTTT.

This chain uses TRBV5-1 with TRBJ2-7; D is possibly TRBD2 (7 bases). The CDR3 extends over 18 amino acids. Germline values: CDR1 SGHRS, CDR2 YFSETQ. V lost 4 bases and J lost 3, with 26 bases in between. CDR3 DNA sequence: TGCGCCAGCAGCCTCGACGGGGGGATATGGACAGAATACTACGAGCAGTACTTC. Amino acids: CASSLDGGIWTEYYEQYF.

V and J are TRBV5-5 and TRBJ2-1; D could derive from TRBD1 or TRBD2 (5 bases each). This CDR3 comprises 12 residues. The V and J ends lost 6 bases and 5 bases respectively, with 9 bases between them. Germline CDR1 and CDR2: SGHKS and YYEKEE (reference sequence). This CDR3 is CASISGHNEQFF. The CDR3 nucleotides read TGTGCCAGCATCTCGGGACACAATGAGCAGTTCTTC.

The V gene is TRBV11-2, the J gene TRBJ2-3; the D is unclear. The V gene lost 5 bases and the J gene lost 5 bases, with 8 bases spanning the gap. Per the germline V gene, CDR1 is SGHAT and CDR2 is FQNNGV. The CDR3 extends over 12 amino acids. In nucleotides, the CDR3 is TGTGCCAGCAGCCAGGAGCGAGATACGCAGTATTTT. It specifies CASSQERDTQYF.

V usage is TRBV9 and J usage is TRBJ2-1, with a weak D call TRBD1 (5 bases). V lost 4 bases and J 6 bases, leaving 17 bases between the germline ends. Germline V gene data show CDR1 as SGDLS and CDR2 as YYNGEE. This CDR3 is built from 15 residues. CDR3 amino acids: CASSWGGKGPNEQFF. The DNA for the CDR3 is TGTGCCAGCAGCTGGGGTGGGAAGGGGCCCAATGAGCAGTTCTTC.

The chain employs TRBV29-1 and TRBJ2-7; a weak D match, TRBD1 (6 bases). CDR1 is SQVTM and CDR2 is ANQGSEA in the germline V gene. This CDR3 spans 14 amino acids. The ends were cut back, 3 bases at V and 1 base at J, with 13 bases in the middle. The CDR3 bases are TGCAGCGTTGAGAGAGAGACAGGTTCCTACGAGCAGTACTTC. Translation gives CSVERETGSYEQYF.

V is TRBV7-9 and J is TRBJ2-7, with TRBD1 matching 7 bases. The ends lost 3 bases at V and 6 bases at J; junction bases unmatched: 11. The CDR3 covers 15 residues. Germline lookup yields CDR1 SEHNR and CDR2 FQNEAQ (reference sequence). DNA of the CDR3: TGTGCCAGCAGCTTGGAGCCGACAGGGAAATCCGAGCAGTACTTC. Translated, it gives CASSLEPTGKSEQYF.

The chain has TRBV7-6 and TRBJ2-5, with 9 bases lining up with TRBD2. The CDR3 has 16 amino acids. CDR1 is SGHVS and CDR2 is FNYEAQ in the germline V gene. V lost 5 bases to trimming and J lost 7 bases; unmatched junction nucleotides: 14. The CDR3 here is CASSPPAAGGLGTQYF. The DNA of the CDR3 is TGTGCCAGCAGCCCCCCCGCGGCGGGGGGGCTTGGGACCCAGTACTTC.

The chain has TRBV9 and TRBJ2-2; D gene ambiguous. The CDR3 contains 15 residues. The ends were cut back, 0 bases at V and 2 bases at J, with 8 bases in the middle. Germline V gives CDR1 SGDLS, CDR2 YYNGEE. The CDR3 protein is CASSVGTENTGELFF. DNA for the CDR3: TGTGCCAGCAGCGTAGGAACCGAAAACACCGGGGAGCTGTTTTTT.

This clone was detected many times. V is TRBV19 and J is TRBJ1-1; no reliable D call. Germline loops: CDR1 LNHDA, CDR2 SQIVND (reference sequence). The V end lost 3 bases, the J end lost 5 bases, and 10 bases lay between the germline ends. The CDR3 is 13 residues long. DNA of the CDR3: TGTGCCAGTAGTATCGGGGAAGGGACTGAAGCTTTCTTT. The encoded protein is CASSIGEGTEAFF.

The V gene is TRBV29-1, the J gene TRBJ2-3, with a tentative D call TRBD1 (5 bases). Germline V gene data show CDR1 as SQVTM and CDR2 as ANQGSEA. V gave up 0 bases and J gave up 4 bases, with 11 bases separating them. CDR3 length equals 14 residues. DNA for the CDR3: TGCAGCGTTGAAGATGGGGCTCGAGCAGATACGCAGTATTTT. Protein product: CSVEDGARADTQYF.

CDR3 coding DNA: TGTGCCAGCAGCGCGGGACAGGGGACTGGTGGCTACACCTTC. It is translated as CASSAGQGTGGYTF. V is TRBV7-8 and J is TRBJ1-2, with 10 nucleotides matching TRBD1. In germline, CDR1 is SGHVS, CDR2 FQNEAQ. This CDR3 has 14 amino acids. Losses at the gene ends were 5 bases for V and 7 bases for J; bases not matched to a gene: 7.

This sequence joins TRBV5-6 and TRBJ1-1; D not resolved. V was cut by 4 bases and J by 11 bases, with 21 bases left in between. This CDR3 region has 14 residues. The germline gives CDR1 SGHDT, CDR2 YYEEEE. The CDR3 loop reads CASSPRGVGSVAFF. The CDR3 coding sequence is TGTGCCAGCAGCCCACGGGGAGTAGGGTCTGTGGCTTTCTTT. Combining the CDR3 with reference TRBV5-6 and TRBJ1-1 gives the whole variable domain DAGVTQSPTHLIKTRGQQVTLRCSPKSGHDTVSWYQQALGQGPQFIFQYYEEEERQRGNFPDRFSGHQFPNYSSELNVNALLLGDSALYLCASSPRGVGSVAFFGQGTRLTVV.

The chain combines TRBV18 with TRBJ1-1, with 7 bases fitting TRBD1. Looked up from germline, CDR1 is KGHSH and CDR2 is LQKENI. After removal of 5 bases from V and 1 base from J, the junction contained 10 bases not matched to a gene. The CDR3 has 16 amino acids. DNA of the CDR3: TGTGCCAGCTCAACCGGACAGGCCGATGGGAACACTGAAGCTTTCTTT. This sequence encodes CASSTGQADGNTEAFF.

The chain uses TRBV11-1 and TRBJ2-1, with no clear D. Germline values: CDR1 SGHAT, CDR2 FQDESV (reference sequence). This CDR3 is built from 15 residues. The V end lost 2 bases, the J end lost 3 bases, and 11 bases lay between the germline ends. DNA for the CDR3: TGTGCCAGCAGCTTAAATAGTGGGAACTACAATGAGCAGTTCTTC. Translating it yields CASSLNSGNYNEQFF.

CDR3 residues: CASSLEGVRQPQHF. CDR3 bases: TGTGCCAGCAGCTTGGAAGGGGTAAGGCAGCCCCAGCATTTT. This chain links TRBV5-8 with TRBJ1-5, with D maybe TRBD1 (5 bases). The V end lost 0 bases, the J end lost 7 bases, and 11 bases lay between the germline ends. Germline V gene sequence: CDR1 SGHTS, CDR2 YDEGEE. This CDR3 region has 14 residues.

On this clone: Other DNA sequences within the sample encode an identical CDR3. The rearrangement joins TRBV7-3 to TRBJ2-2; D ambiguous. Germline CDR1 and CDR2: SGHTA and FQGTGA. The CDR3 spans 13 residues. Deletions cut 4 bases from V and 4 bases from J, with 7 bases between. The CDR3 DNA reads as TGTGCCAGCAGCTCATCGGGCACCGGGGAGCTGTTTTTT. Translated, it gives CASSSSGTGELFF.

The CDR3 sequence is CAISEPAYGYTF. The CDR3 nucleotides read TGTGCCATCAGTGAACCGGCCTATGGCTACACCTTC. The V call is TRBV10-3, the J call TRBJ1-2; D ambiguous. The CDR3 extends over 12 amino acids. V was cut by 3 bases and J by 4 bases, with 6 bases left in between. Germline V gene data show CDR1 as ENHRY and CDR2 as SYGVKD.

V is TRBV19 and J is TRBJ1-1, with 9 bases fitting TRBD1. The CDR3 extends over 15 amino acids. Trimming at V came to 4 bases and at J to 3 bases, leaving 6 bases not matched to a gene. Looked up from germline, CDR1 is LNHDA and CDR2 is SQIVND (reference sequence). The CDR3 loop reads CASSKTGTGYTEAFF. The CDR3, as DNA: TGTGCCAGTAGTAAGACCGGGACAGGGTACACTGAAGCTTTCTTT.

The chain couples TRBV4-3 to TRBJ2-2; 8 nucleotides agree with TRBD1. CDR1 is LGHNA and CDR2 is YSLEER in the germline V gene. The V and J ends lost 0 bases and 7 bases, in that order; junction bases with no gene match: 4. The CDR3 has 15 residues. CDR3 nucleotides: TGCGCCAGCAGCCAAGATGGGACAGGCGGCGGGGAGCTGTTTTTT. Its protein product is CASSQDGTGGGELFF.

This clone was picked up a small number of times. This chain uses TRBV2 with TRBJ1-5; D possibly corresponds to TRBD1 (5 bases). CDR3 length: 14 residues. Germline V CDR1 and CDR2: SNHLY, FYNNEI. V lost 3 bases to trimming and J lost 6 bases, with 12 bases between them. In nucleotides, the CDR3 is TGTGCCAGCAGTGATATCAGGGAAGTTCAGCCCCAGCATTTT. Translating it yields CASSDIREVQPQHF.

The gene calls are TRBV4-1 and TRBJ1-6; 7 bases are shared with TRBD1. Germline loops: CDR1 MGHRA, CDR2 YSYEKL. Trimming at V came to 0 bases and at J to 8 bases, leaving 7 bases not matched to a gene. There are 16 residues in the CDR3. The CDR3: CASSQEGRQGYSPLHF. CDR3 nucleotide sequence: TGCGCCAGCAGCCAAGAGGGAAGACAGGGTTATTCACCCCTCCACTTT.

The V and J genes are TRBV2 and TRBJ2-1, with 7 bases aligning to TRBD1. Germline V gene data show CDR1 as SNHLY and CDR2 as FYNNEI. The CDR3 is made up of 13 amino acids. The J segment lost 6 bases and the V segment lost 8 bases, leaving 7 bases of the junction unmatched. The CDR3 DNA follows: TGTGCCAGCCCGACAGGGTTGCGCAATGAGCAGTTCTTC. Translation: CASPTGLRNEQFF.

This chain connects TRBV9 to TRBJ1-1; 9 nucleotides align to TRBD1. The germline V gene has CDR1 SGDLS and CDR2 YYNGEE. There are 14 residues in the CDR3. V lost 4 bases to trimming and J lost 4 bases; unmatched junction nucleotides: 5. The CDR3 DNA reads TGTGCCAGCAGCCCCAGGACAGGGGTCACTGAAGCTTTCTTT. Residues: CASSPRTGVTEAFF.

J is TRBJ1-1 and V is TRBV9; perhaps TRBD1 as D (6 bases). The CDR3 length is 16 residues. With 4 bases removed from V and 5 bases from J, the gap between germline ends came to 21 bases. Germline V CDR1 and CDR2: SGDLS, YYNGEE. CDR3 protein: CASSPRGGGAGTEAFF. CDR3 bases: TGTGCCAGCAGCCCAAGAGGTGGGGGCGCGGGGACTGAAGCTTTCTTT.

The chain uses TRBV4-1 and TRBJ2-6; D may be TRBD2 (5 bases). CDR1 and CDR2 (germline): MGHRA, YSYEKL. This CDR3 comprises 17 residues. V was clipped by 2 bases and J by 0 bases, with 11 bases between them. Here the CDR3 DNA reads TGCGCCAGCAGCCAACCTGGCGGAGGCTCTGGGGCCAACGTCCTGACTTTC. This encodes CASSQPGGGSGANVLTF.

This rearrangement joins TRBV11-2 to TRBJ2-7, with 7 bases fitting TRBD1. CDR1 is SGHAT and CDR2 is FQNNGV in the germline V gene. V dropped 1 base and J dropped 3; count of bases not matched to a gene: 9. The CDR3 sequence is 16 residues long. The CDR3 here is CASSLGTGLGYYEQYF. CDR3 in DNA: TGTGCCAGCAGCTTAGGGACAGGTCTTGGGTACTACGAGCAGTACTTC.